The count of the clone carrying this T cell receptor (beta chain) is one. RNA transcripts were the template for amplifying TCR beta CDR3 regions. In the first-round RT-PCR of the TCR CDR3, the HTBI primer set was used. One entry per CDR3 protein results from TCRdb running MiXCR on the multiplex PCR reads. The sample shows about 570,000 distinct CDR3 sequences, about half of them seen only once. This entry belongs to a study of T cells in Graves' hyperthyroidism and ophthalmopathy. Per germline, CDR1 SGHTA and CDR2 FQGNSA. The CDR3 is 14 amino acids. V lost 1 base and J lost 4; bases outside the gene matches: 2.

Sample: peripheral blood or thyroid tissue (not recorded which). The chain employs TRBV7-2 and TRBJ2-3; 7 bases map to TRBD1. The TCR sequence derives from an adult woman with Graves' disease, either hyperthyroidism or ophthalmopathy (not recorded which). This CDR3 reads CASSLVRGSDTQYF. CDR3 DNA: TGTGCCAGCAGCTTAGTCAGGGGGTCAGATACGCAGTATTTT.